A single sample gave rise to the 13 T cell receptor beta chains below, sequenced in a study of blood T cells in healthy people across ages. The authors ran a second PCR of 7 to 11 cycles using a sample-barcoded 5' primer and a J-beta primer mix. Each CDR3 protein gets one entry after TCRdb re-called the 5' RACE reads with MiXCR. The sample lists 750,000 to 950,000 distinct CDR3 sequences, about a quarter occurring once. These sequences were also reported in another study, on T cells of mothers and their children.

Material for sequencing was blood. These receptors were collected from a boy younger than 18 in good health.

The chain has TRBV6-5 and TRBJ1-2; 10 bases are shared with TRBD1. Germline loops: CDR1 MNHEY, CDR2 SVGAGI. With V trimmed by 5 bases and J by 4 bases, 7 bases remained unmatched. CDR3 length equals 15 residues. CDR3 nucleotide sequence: TGTGCCAGCAGTGGAGGACAGGGGGTTGTCTATGGCTACACCTTC. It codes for CASSGGQGVVYGYTF.

As DNA, the CDR3 is TGTGCCAGCAGGCCCCGCAGCGGGGGGATTTTGGGGACAGATACGCAGTATTTT. Its protein product is CASRPRSGGILGTDTQYF. The chain carries TRBV12-3 or TRBV12-4 and TRBJ2-3, with 9 bases aligning to TRBD2. Losses at the gene ends were 6 bases for V and 3 bases for J; bases not matched to a gene: 16. There are 18 residues in the CDR3.

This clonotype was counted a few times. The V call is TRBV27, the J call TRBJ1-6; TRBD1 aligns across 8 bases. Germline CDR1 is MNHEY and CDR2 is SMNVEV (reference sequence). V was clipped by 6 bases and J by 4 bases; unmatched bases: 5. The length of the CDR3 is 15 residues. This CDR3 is CASSPGDRYNSPLHF. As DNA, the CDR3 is TGTGCCAGCAGCCCAGGGGACAGGTATAATTCACCCCTCCACTTT.

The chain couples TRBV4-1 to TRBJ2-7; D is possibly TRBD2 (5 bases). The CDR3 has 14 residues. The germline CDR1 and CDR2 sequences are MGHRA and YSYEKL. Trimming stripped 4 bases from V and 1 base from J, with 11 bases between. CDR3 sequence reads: CASSLGSGSYEQYF. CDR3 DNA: TGCGCCAGCAGCCTTGGTTCGGGGTCCTACGAGCAGTACTTC.

CDR3 coding DNA: TGCAGCGTTGTAGGGCACAGTAGTGGCACTGAAGCTTTCTTT. This sequence encodes CSVVGHSSGTEAFF. J is TRBJ1-1 and V is TRBV29-1; D ambiguous. This CDR3 is built from 14 residues. CDR1 and CDR2 from the germline V gene are SQVTM and ANQGSEA. V shed 4 bases and J shed 4 bases, with 16 bases lying between them.

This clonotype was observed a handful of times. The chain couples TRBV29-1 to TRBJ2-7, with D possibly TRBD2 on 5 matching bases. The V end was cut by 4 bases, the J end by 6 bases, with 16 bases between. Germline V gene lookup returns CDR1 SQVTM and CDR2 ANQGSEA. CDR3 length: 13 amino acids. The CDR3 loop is CSVAVLEGSEQYF. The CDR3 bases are TGCAGCGTTGCTGTCCTCGAGGGTAGCGAGCAGTACTTC.

DNA of the CDR3: TGCAGCGTTGAAGCCCGGGCCACCAATGAGCAGTTCTTC. It yields the protein CSVEARATNEQFF. This chain joins TRBV29-1 and TRBJ2-1, with D hard to call. V was shortened by 1 base and J by 6 bases, with 10 bases between the two germline ends. The germline CDR1 and CDR2 sequences are SQVTM and ANQGSEA. The CDR3 runs to 13 residues.

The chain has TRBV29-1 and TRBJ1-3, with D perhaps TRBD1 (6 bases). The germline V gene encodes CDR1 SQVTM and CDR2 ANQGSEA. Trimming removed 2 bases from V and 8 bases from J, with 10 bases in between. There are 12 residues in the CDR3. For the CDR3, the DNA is TGCAGCGTTGAATGGGGGCAGGACACCATATATTTT. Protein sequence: CSVEWGQDTIYF. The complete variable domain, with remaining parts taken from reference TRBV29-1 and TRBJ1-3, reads SAVISQKPSRDICQRGTSLTIQCQVDSQVTMMFWYRQQPGQSLTLIATANQGSEATYESGFVIDKFPISRPNLTFSTLTVSNMSPEDSSIYLCSVEWGQDTIYFGEGSWLTVV.

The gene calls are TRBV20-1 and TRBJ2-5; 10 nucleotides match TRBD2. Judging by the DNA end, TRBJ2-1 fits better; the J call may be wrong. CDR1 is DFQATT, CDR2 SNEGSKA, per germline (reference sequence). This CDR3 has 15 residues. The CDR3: CSASIRASGSSEQFF. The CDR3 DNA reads TGCAGTGCTAGTATAAGGGCTAGCGGGAGTTCCGAGCAGTTCTTC.

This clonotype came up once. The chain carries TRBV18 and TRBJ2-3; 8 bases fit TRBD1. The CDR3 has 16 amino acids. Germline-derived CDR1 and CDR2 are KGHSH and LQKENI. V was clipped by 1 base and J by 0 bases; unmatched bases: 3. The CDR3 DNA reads TGTGCCAGCTCACCACTTAGGACAGGGAGCACAGATACGCAGTATTTT. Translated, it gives CASSPLRTGSTDTQYF. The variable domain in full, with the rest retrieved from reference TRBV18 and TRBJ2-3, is NAGVMQNPRHLVRRRGQEARLRCSPMKGHSHVYWYRQLPEEGLKFMVYLQKENIIDESGMPKERFSAEFPKEGPSILRIQQVVRGDSAAYFCASSPLRTGSTDTQYFGPGTRLTVL.

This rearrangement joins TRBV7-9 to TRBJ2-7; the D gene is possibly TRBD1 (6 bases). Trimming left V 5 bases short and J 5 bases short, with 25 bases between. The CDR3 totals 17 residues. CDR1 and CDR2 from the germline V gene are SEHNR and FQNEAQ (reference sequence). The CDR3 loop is CASSPNPGAGFRNEQYF. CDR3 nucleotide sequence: TGTGCCAGCAGCCCTAACCCAGGGGCAGGGTTCAGGAACGAGCAGTACTTC.

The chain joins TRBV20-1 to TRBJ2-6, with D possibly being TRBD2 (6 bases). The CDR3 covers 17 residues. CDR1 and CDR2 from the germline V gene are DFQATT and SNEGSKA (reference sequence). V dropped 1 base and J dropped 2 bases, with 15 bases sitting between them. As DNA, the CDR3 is TGCAGTGCTAGAGCCTACATCGGAGGGGCTGGGGCCAACGTCCTGACTTTC. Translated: CSARAYIGGAGANVLTF.

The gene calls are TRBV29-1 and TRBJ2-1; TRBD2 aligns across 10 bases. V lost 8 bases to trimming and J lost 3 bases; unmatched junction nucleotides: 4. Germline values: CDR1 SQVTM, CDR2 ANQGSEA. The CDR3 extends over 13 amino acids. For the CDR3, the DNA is TGCAGCCTTGGACTAGCGGACTACAATGAGCAGTTCTTC. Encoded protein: CSLGLADYNEQFF.